This T cell receptor (beta chain) originates from a study of blood T cell repertoires in COVID-19. On the study more broadly: PBMCs, B-cell-depleted T cells, or T cells provided the cDNA or gDNA that made up the material.

As processed by the authors: Scientists estimated how many nucleated cells there were by amplifying reference gene primers. Sequenced by immunoSEQ multiplex PCR; TCRdb stores in-frame clones only, minus some. Clone size and V and J calls were adopted from that table, with D and trimming inferred from the DNA. The table records some 360,000 clones, over 75% of them present only once. In Seattle, patients joined the study during active infection and were tracked longitudinally. Sequenced input: peripheral blood. The source of this sequence is a woman aged 55-75 years with COVID-19, enrolled during active disease.

This chain's CDR3 is CASSESHGFQVAFF. DNA for the CDR3: TGTGCCAGCAGTGAATCCCACGGCTTCCAGGTAGCTTTCTTT. V gene TRBV25-1 combines with J gene TRBJ1-1; D not certain. The V gene lost 1 base and the J gene lost 10 bases, with 16 bases spanning the gap. This CDR3 is 14 amino acids long. Germline values: CDR1 MGHDK, CDR2 SYGVNS.